This paragraph reports one TCR beta chain. V lost 2 bases and J lost 13; bases outside the gene matches: 7. The germline V gene encodes CDR1 MDHEN and CDR2 SYDVKM. The CDR3 loop spans 13 amino acids. Cohort assignment relied on participant-reported clinical history. Recovery meant two consecutive negative NP/OP PCR tests, professional clearance, or resolved symptoms. These data originate in a study of blood T cell repertoires in COVID-19. Overall study: Material from acute and convalescent COVID-19 was sourced from the United States, Italy and Spain.

Sequencing used immunoSEQ multiplex PCR; TCRdb keeps in-frame clones, though not all of them. Among some 270,000 clones listed, under 90% were seen once. The source material was PBMCs or T cells enriched from blood (not recorded which). The chain uses TRBV28 and TRBJ1-4; 7 nucleotides agree with TRBD1. The TCR was taken from a woman aged 55-69 years who had recovered from COVID-19. CDR3 in DNA: TGTGCCAGCAGTTTAATCGGAGACAGGGCACTGTTTTTT. Translated, it gives CASSLIGDRALFF.